The TCR beta chain described here comes from a study of blood T cell repertoires in COVID-19. As for the study in general: The origin of the acute and convalescent COVID-19 samples was the United States, Italy and Spain.

Authors' processing steps: Quantification of nucleated cells was approximated via reference gene primer amplification. Produced via immunoSEQ multiplex PCR; TCRdb's table is partial and in-frame only. V, J and clone size were drawn from that table, and D and trimming were deduced from the DNA. The sample carries 95,000 or so clones, around 87% recorded once. This CDR3 has 15 amino acids. CDR1 is LGHDT and CDR2 is YNNKEL in the germline V gene (reference sequence). Trimming took 4 bases from V and 7 from J, leaving 14 bases between them. The source material was peripheral blood. The receptor comes from a human donor in a cohort sampled during active COVID-19. The chain links TRBV3-1 (or the pseudogene TRBV3-2) to TRBJ1-6, with D maybe TRBD1 (5 bases). CDR3: CASSRSTGGNSPLHF. In DNA, the CDR3 is TGTGCCAGCAGCCGTAGCACGGGGGGGAATTCACCCCTCCACTTT.